The present T cell receptor beta chain was sequenced within a study of cytomegalovirus exposure and HLA in healthy donors. CDR1 MGHRA and CDR2 YSYEKL come from the germline V gene. The CDR3 is 13 amino acids. J lost 1 base, V lost 6 bases, and 2 bases had no gene match. Primers: 60 Vbeta forward and 13 Jbeta reverse. The assay was immunoSEQ multiplex PCR, and TCRdb's table has in-frame clones only and misses some. The sample data list approximately 82,000 clones. The rearrangement joins TRBV4-1 to TRBJ1-1, with 7 bases lining up with TRBD1. The receptor was isolated from a woman aged 55-75 years in good health and CMV-seronegative. Material: PBMCs. The CDR3 loop is CASRQGGNTEAFF. The CDR3 DNA follows: TGCGCCAGCAGGCAGGGGGGGAACACTGAAGCTTTCTTT.